Below, 30 T cell receptor beta chains from the same sample are listed, as sequenced in a study of blood T cell repertoires in COVID-19. The repertoire was sequenced with immunoSEQ multiplex PCR; TCRdb's copy has only in-frame clones and lacks some. Among around 200,000 clones listed, more than 85% were seen once. The sequencing input was peripheral blood. Every receptor here comes from a woman aged 80 or over in a cohort sampled during active or convalescent COVID-19.

The chain combines TRBV11-2 with TRBJ2-7; 11 bases are a match to TRBD1. J lost 6 bases, V lost 3 bases, and 10 bases had no gene match. The V gene's germline CDR1 is SGHAT and CDR2 FQNNGV. This CDR3 is built from 16 residues. In DNA, the CDR3 is TGTGCCAGCAGCTTTAGCGGGGGACAGGGGGTCGTCGAGCAGTACGTC. This encodes CASSFSGGQGVVEQYV.

The chain recombines TRBV3-1 (or the pseudogene TRBV3-2) with TRBJ1-6, with 9 bases aligning to TRBD1. CDR3 size: 14 residues. From germline, CDR1 is LGHDT and CDR2 YNNKEL (reference sequence). The V and J ends lost 4 bases and 9 bases, in that order; junction bases with no gene match: 4. CDR3 in DNA: TGTGCCAGCAGCCTAGGACAGGGGTTTTCACCCCTCCACTTT. Translated, it gives CASSLGQGFSPLHF.

The CDR3 reads CASSPTQGRDEQFF. The CDR3, as DNA: TGTGCCAGCAGCCCGACGCAGGGGAGGGATGAGCAGTTCTTC. The genes are TRBV6-5 and TRBJ2-1, with D tentatively TRBD2 (7 bases). From germline, CDR1 is MNHEY and CDR2 SVGAGI. The CDR3 contains 14 residues. Trimming removed 6 bases from V and 8 bases from J, with 17 bases in between.

The rearrangement links TRBV7-2 to TRBJ1-6, with D possibly being TRBD1 (5 bases). Trimming removed 7 bases from V and 5 bases from J, with 18 bases in between. Germline CDR1 SGHTA, CDR2 FQGNSA. The CDR3 totals 16 residues. For the CDR3, the DNA is TGTGCCAGCAATCCCAAGGGGATACCGGATAATTCACCCCTCCACTTT. Translated, it gives CASNPKGIPDNSPLHF. Variable domain in full (rest from reference TRBV7-2 and TRBJ1-6): GAGVSQSPSNKVTEKGKDVELRCDPISGHTALYWYRQSLGQGLEFLIYFQGNSAPDKSGLPSDRFSAERTGGSVSTLTIQRTQQEDSAVYLCASNPKGIPDNSPLHFGNGTRLTVT.

CDR3 sequence: CASSLAGYGSPLHF. The CDR3 nucleotides are TGTGCCAGCAGCTTAGCAGGGTATGGTTCACCCCTCCACTTT. The rearrangement uses TRBV13 and TRBJ1-6, with a possible D match to TRBD1 (5 bases). In germline, CDR1 is PRHDT, CDR2 FYEKMQ (reference sequence). The CDR3 is 14 residues long. V was shortened by 1 base and J by 9 bases, with 10 bases between the two germline ends.

There are a few counts of this clone. The chain uses TRBV2 and TRBJ2-5, with 7 positions matching TRBD2. CDR1 SNHLY and CDR2 FYNNEI come from the germline V gene. Trimming cost V 1 base and J 3 bases; bases outside gene matches: 5. This CDR3 region has 15 residues. In DNA form, the CDR3 reads TGTGCCAGCAGTGAAGTAGCTAGCGGAGAAGAGACCCAGTACTTC. Amino acid sequence: CASSEVASGEETQYF. The full variable domain, its missing parts supplied by reference TRBV2 and TRBJ2-5, is EPEVTQTPSHQVTQMGQEVILRCVPISNHLYFYWYRQILGQKVEFLVSFYNNEISEKSEIFDDQFSVERPDGSNFTLKIRSTKLEDSAMYFCASSEVASGEETQYFGPGTRLLVL.

The chain uses TRBV27 and TRBJ1-1; 11 nucleotides align to TRBD1. The germline CDR1 and CDR2 sequences are MNHEY and SMNVEV (reference sequence). There are 17 residues in the CDR3. Trimming at V came to 2 bases and at J to 0 bases, leaving 5 bases not matched to a gene. In DNA, the CDR3 is TGTGCCAGCAGTTTACGGACAGGGGGCTTCGTGAACACTGAAGCTTTCTTT. This codes for CASSLRTGGFVNTEAFF.

The chain combines TRBV19 with TRBJ2-1; 12 bases are shared with TRBD2. Germline CDR1 reads LNHDA; CDR2 reads SQIVND (reference sequence). The V gene end was trimmed by 3 bases and the J gene end by 7 bases; junction bases not matched to a gene: 1. The CDR3 runs 14 residues. In DNA, the CDR3 is TGTGCCAGTAGTATTACTAGCGGGAGGAATGAGCAGTTCTTC. Translation gives CASSITSGRNEQFF.

This chain joins TRBV12-3 or TRBV12-4 and TRBJ1-2, with a possible D match to TRBD1 (6 bases). The CDR3 spans 13 residues. Trimming removed 4 bases at V and 5 bases at J, with 11 bases between. The CDR3 DNA reads TGTGCCAGCAGTTCAGGGGTTGGGTATGGCTACACCTTC. This translates into CASSSGVGYGYTF.

As DNA, the CDR3 is TGTGCCAGCAGCCCCAGGGGGTACAATGAGCAGTTCTTC. This encodes CASSPRGYNEQFF. J is TRBJ2-1 and V is TRBV5-5; 7 positions agree with TRBD1. The germline CDR1 and CDR2 sequences are SGHKS and YYEKEE (reference sequence). The CDR3 consists of 13 residues. V shed 4 bases and J 4 bases; nucleotides not matched to a gene: 2.

The CDR3 DNA reads as TGTGCCAGCAGCCCACAGGGGTCTGGCTACAATGAGCAGTTCTTC. It specifies CASSPQGSGYNEQFF. The chain has TRBV7-7 and TRBJ2-1, with TRBD1 matching over 7 bases. Germline V gene lookup returns CDR1 SSHAT and CDR2 FNYEAQ (reference sequence). The V segment lost 5 bases and the J segment 3 bases; nucleotides outside the gene matches: 7. This CDR3 is built from 15 residues.

Worth noting for this clone: Other nucleotide sequences in the sample specify the same CDR3. This rearrangement joins TRBV5-1 to TRBJ1-1; D not certain. Germline CDR1 SGHRS, CDR2 YFSETQ. V gave up 0 bases and J gave up 1 base, with 4 bases separating them. The CDR3 runs 13 residues. Here the CDR3 DNA reads TGCGCCAGCAGCTTGGCCGGGAACACTGAAGCTTTCTTT. It specifies CASSLAGNTEAFF.

This clone appeared a single time. This chain links TRBV13 with TRBJ2-1, with 14 bases aligning to TRBD2. CDR3 length: 16 amino acids. V dropped 5 bases and J dropped 9; count of bases not matched to a gene: 9. Germline loops: CDR1 PRHDT, CDR2 FYEKMQ (reference sequence). The chain's CDR3 is CASSQRGTSGRGEQFF. In nucleotides, the CDR3 is TGTGCCAGCAGCCAAAGAGGGACTAGCGGGAGAGGTGAGCAGTTCTTC.

V usage is TRBV4-2 and J usage is TRBJ2-1; a weak D match, TRBD2 (6 bases). Germline V gives CDR1 LGHNA, CDR2 YNFKEQ. V lost 0 bases and J 7 bases, leaving 16 bases between the germline ends. This CDR3 has 16 residues. CDR3 DNA sequence: TGTGCCAGCAGCCAAGATAGAAGTTATGCGGGGAATGAGCAGTTCTTC. It yields the protein CASSQDRSYAGNEQFF.

In this sample, this clone turned up a few times. The rearrangement links TRBV18 to TRBJ1-5, with 8 bases matching TRBD1. J lost 8 bases, V lost 6 bases, and 6 bases had no gene match. CDR3 length: 13 amino acids. Germline V gives CDR1 KGHSH, CDR2 LQKENI. The DNA for the CDR3 is TGTGCCAGCTCGACAGGGGTTGAGGAGCCCCAGCATTTT. Translating gives CASSTGVEEPQHF.

This clone was seen just once. This sequence joins TRBV5-1 and TRBJ2-3; TRBD2 agrees at 8 bases. Germline V gene sequence: CDR1 SGHRS, CDR2 YFSETQ. V trimming: 3 bases; J trimming: 0 bases; junction bases outside the gene matches: 21. There are 21 residues in the CDR3. CDR3 amino acids: CASSSKAGTRGTTRSTDTQYF. The CDR3 DNA reads TGCGCCAGCAGCTCAAAAGCCGGGACTAGAGGGACTACTAGAAGCACAGATACGCAGTATTTT.

The chain joins TRBV28 to TRBJ1-2, with 8 positions matching TRBD1. CDR1 and CDR2 (germline): MDHEN, SYDVKM. There are 13 residues in the CDR3. The J segment lost 8 bases and the V segment lost 8 bases, leaving 10 bases of the junction unmatched. Here the CDR3 reads CASAGQEPPGYTF. DNA of the CDR3: TGTGCCAGCGCGGGACAGGAGCCACCAGGCTACACCTTC.

V usage is TRBV7-2 and J usage is TRBJ1-6; 7 nucleotides match TRBD1. Trimming took 8 bases from V and 4 from J; bases not matched to a gene: 2. The CDR3 length is 13 residues. CDR1 and CDR2 from the germline V gene are SGHTA and FQGNSA. Here the CDR3 reads CASQGQYNSPLHF. The CDR3 bases are TGTGCCAGCCAGGGACAGTATAATTCACCCCTCCACTTT.

The chain recombines TRBV2 with TRBJ1-2; D might be TRBD1 (6 bases). V was cut by 5 bases and J by 4 bases, with 20 bases left in between. CDR1 is SNHLY and CDR2 is FYNNEI in the germline V gene. This CDR3 is built from 16 residues. The CDR3 region is CASSYGRGRLTYGYTF. The CDR3 nucleotides read TGTGCCAGCAGTTACGGGAGGGGGAGGCTCACCTATGGCTACACCTTC.

J is TRBJ2-7 and V is TRBV28; D possibly corresponds to TRBD2 (6 bases). V gave up 10 bases and J gave up 2 bases, with 12 bases separating them. This CDR3 has 12 amino acids. From germline, CDR1 is MDHEN and CDR2 SYDVKM. CDR3 nucleotide sequence: TGTGCCACCACGTCGGGGGCCTACGAGCAGTACTTC. Translated: CATTSGAYEQYF.

The rearrangement uses TRBV11-3 and TRBJ2-1, with D tentatively TRBD2 (6 bases). V was cut by 5 bases and J by 7 bases, with 9 bases left in between. The germline CDR1 and CDR2 sequences are SGHNT and YENEEA. The CDR3 sequence is 12 residues long. For the CDR3, the DNA is TGTGCCAGCAGCCCGACTAGTAATGAGCAGTTCTTC. Its protein is CASSPTSNEQFF.

This sequence joins TRBV19 and TRBJ2-3; 7 bases map to TRBD1. The CDR3 has 16 residues. V lost 5 bases, J lost 0 bases, and 8 bases stayed unmatched. CDR1 LNHDA and CDR2 SQIVND come from the germline V gene (reference sequence). This CDR3 reads CASSPRTGVSTDTQYF. For the CDR3, the DNA is TGTGCCAGTAGTCCCCGGACAGGAGTAAGCACAGATACGCAGTATTTT.

The V gene is TRBV19, the J gene TRBJ2-5; TRBD2 aligns across 10 bases. This CDR3 has 16 residues. In germline, CDR1 is LNHDA, CDR2 SQIVND (reference sequence). The V and J ends lost 5 bases and 5 bases, in that order; junction bases with no gene match: 11. The CDR3 nucleotides are TGTGCCAGTAGTTCCCGGTATAGCGGGAGGTATGAGACCCAGTACTTC. It is translated as CASSSRYSGRYETQYF.

Only a few counts were recorded for this clone. V is TRBV27 and J is TRBJ2-1; 8 positions match TRBD2. V shed 5 bases, J shed 2 bases, and the junction held 14 bases outside the gene matches. CDR1 and CDR2 from the germline V gene are MNHEY and SMNVEV (reference sequence). CDR3 length: 18 residues. CDR3 region: CASSALLAGTLPYNEQFF. In DNA, the CDR3 is TGTGCCAGCAGTGCACTCTTAGCGGGGACCCTTCCCTACAATGAGCAGTTCTTC.

CDR3 loop: CASRAGRGETQYF. CDR3 coding DNA: TGTGCCAGTAGGGCGGGACGGGGGGAGACCCAGTACTTC. This chain connects TRBV19 to TRBJ2-5; the D gene is possibly TRBD2 (6 bases). The CDR3 is made up of 13 amino acids. V dropped 6 bases and J dropped 5 bases, with 13 bases sitting between them. Germline loops: CDR1 LNHDA, CDR2 SQIVND (reference sequence).

This clone was observed once. This chain connects TRBV11-2 to TRBJ2-5; tentatively, D is TRBD2 (5 bases). Germline V lookup: CDR1 SGHAT, CDR2 FQNNGV. The ends were cut back, 2 bases at V and 1 base at J, with 8 bases in the middle. This CDR3 comprises 14 residues. CDR3 sequence: CASSLRGTQETQYF. The CDR3 bases are TGTGCCAGCAGCTTACGGGGAACCCAAGAGACCCAGTACTTC.

The V call is TRBV27, the J call TRBJ1-5; possibly TRBD1 for D (6 bases). Trimming removed 3 bases from V and 4 bases from J, with 10 bases in between. This CDR3 has 14 residues. Germline values: CDR1 MNHEY, CDR2 SMNVEV (reference sequence). The CDR3 sequence: CASSFGRGNQPQHF. CDR3 bases: TGTGCCAGCAGTTTTGGTAGGGGGAATCAGCCCCAGCATTTT.

CDR3: CATSEGTGWLYNEQFF. The CDR3 nucleotides read TGTGCCACCAGTGAAGGAACAGGGTGGCTCTACAATGAGCAGTTCTTC. The chain uses TRBV24-1 and TRBJ2-1; tentative D call: TRBD1 (6 bases). The V and J ends lost 4 bases and 3 bases respectively, with 15 bases between them. Germline-derived CDR1 and CDR2 are KGHDR and SFDVKD. The CDR3 extends over 16 amino acids.

This rearrangement joins TRBV6-5 to TRBJ1-4; TRBD1 aligns across 8 bases. Germline V gene sequence: CDR1 MNHEY, CDR2 SVGAGI. This CDR3 is built from 14 residues. The trim removed 5 bases at V and 7 bases at J, leaving 6 bases unmatched. CDR3 protein: CASSPGGIGEKLFF. The DNA of the CDR3 is TGTGCCAGCAGTCCAGGGGGCATTGGTGAAAAACTGTTTTTT.

This chain connects TRBV10-3 to TRBJ2-3; TRBD2 aligns across 7 bases. Germline lookup yields CDR1 ENHRY and CDR2 SYGVKD. Trimming removed 0 bases from V and 0 bases from J; junction bases left unmatched: 3. The CDR3 runs to 16 residues. CDR3 sequence: CAISESSGRSTDTQYF. The CDR3 DNA follows: TGTGCCATCAGTGAGTCTAGCGGGCGTAGCACAGATACGCAGTATTTT.